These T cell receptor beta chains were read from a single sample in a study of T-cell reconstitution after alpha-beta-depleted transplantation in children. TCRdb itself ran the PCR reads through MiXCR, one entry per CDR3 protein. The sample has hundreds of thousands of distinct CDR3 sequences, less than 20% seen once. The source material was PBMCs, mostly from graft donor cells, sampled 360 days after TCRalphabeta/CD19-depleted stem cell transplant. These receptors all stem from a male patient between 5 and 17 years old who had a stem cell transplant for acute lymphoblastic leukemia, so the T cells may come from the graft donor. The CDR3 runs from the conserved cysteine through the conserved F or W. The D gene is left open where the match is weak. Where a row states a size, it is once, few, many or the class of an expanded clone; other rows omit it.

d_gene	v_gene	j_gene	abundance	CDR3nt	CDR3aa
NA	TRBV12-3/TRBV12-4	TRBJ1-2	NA	TGTGCCAGCACCTTACGACCAGGGAGCAATGGCTACACCTTC	CASTLRPGSNGYTF
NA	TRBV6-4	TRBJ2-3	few	TGTGCCAGCAGTGACCTTGGCAGGAGCACAGATACGCAGTATTTT	CASSDLGRSTDTQYF
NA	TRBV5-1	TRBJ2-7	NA	TGCGCCAGCAGCTTGGAAGTCCAGGAATCCTACGAGCAGTACTTC	CASSLEVQESYEQYF
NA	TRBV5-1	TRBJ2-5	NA	TGCGCCAGCAGCTTGGTACCGGGAGTGGAAGAGACCCAGTACTTC	CASSLVPGVEETQYF
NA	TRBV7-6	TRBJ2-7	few	TGTGCCAGCAGCTTACATGTGGGGGGAGGCTACGAGCAGTACTTC	CASSLHVGGGYEQYF
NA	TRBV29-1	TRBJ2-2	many	TGCAGCGTTCTAGGATGGAGCACCGGGGAGCTGTTTTTT	CSVLGWSTGELFF
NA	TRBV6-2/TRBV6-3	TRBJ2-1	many	TGTGCCAGCAGTTTCAAGGGCTACAATGAGCAGTTCTTC	CASSFKGYNEQFF
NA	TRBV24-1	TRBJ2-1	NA	TGTGCCACCAGTGAAATTAATGAGCAGTTCTTC	CATSEINEQFF
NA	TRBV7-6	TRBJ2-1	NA	TGTGCCAGCAGCTTATTTTCCAACAATGAGCAGTTCTTC	CASSLFSNNEQFF
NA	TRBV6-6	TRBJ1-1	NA	TGTGCCAGCAGTTACCGGGACCTGGAAGCTTTCTTT	CASSYRDLEAFF
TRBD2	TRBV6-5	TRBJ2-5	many	TGTGCCAGCAGTTACCCCGGGGGAGGGCAAGAGACCCAGTACTTC	CASSYPGGGQETQYF
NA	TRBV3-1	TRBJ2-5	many	TGTGCCAGCAGCCCCTTGCTCCAAGAGACCCAGTACTTC	CASSPLLQETQYF
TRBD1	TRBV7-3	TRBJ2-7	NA	TGTGCCAGCAGCCCCGTTTTAGGGGGCCACGAGCAGTACTTC	CASSPVLGGHEQYF
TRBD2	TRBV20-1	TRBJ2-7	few	TGCAGTGCAAGCCGGACTAGCGGGACCTACGAGCAGTACTTC	CSASRTSGTYEQYF
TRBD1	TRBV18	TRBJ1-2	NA	TGTGCCAGCTCACCCCTGGACAGGGCGGATGGCTACACCTTC	CASSPLDRADGYTF
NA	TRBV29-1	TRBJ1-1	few	TGCAGCGTTGAAATACTGTCGCTTGAAGCTTTCTTT	CSVEILSLEAFF
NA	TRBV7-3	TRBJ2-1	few	TGTGCCAGCAGCTTATTTGGGTACCCCTACAATGAGCAGTTCTTC	CASSLFGYPYNEQFF
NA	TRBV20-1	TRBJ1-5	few	TGCAGTGCTAGAGATCGGGGGGAACCCCTTAATCAGCCCCAGCATTTT	CSARDRGEPLNQPQHF
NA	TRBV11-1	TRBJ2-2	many	TGTGCCAGCAGCCCCTCCTTGGACACCGGGGAGCTGTTTTTT	CASSPSLDTGELFF
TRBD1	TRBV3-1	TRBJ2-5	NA	TGTGCCAGCAGCCAAGCCCCCGGGACAGTACAAGAGACCCAGTACTTC	CASSQAPGTVQETQYF
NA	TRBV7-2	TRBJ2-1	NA	TGTGCCAGCAGCTTAGTTAGCAAGTACAATGAGCAGTTCTTC	CASSLVSKYNEQFF
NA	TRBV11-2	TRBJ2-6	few	TGTGCCAGCAGCTCCCCGCGGAGGCTGGGGGCCTCTGGGGCCAACGTCCTGACTTTC	CASSSPRRLGASGANVLTF
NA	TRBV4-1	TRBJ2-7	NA	TGCGCCAGCAGCCAAGGATGGGGGGGCGCGAGAGACGAGCAGTACTTC	CASSQGWGGARDEQYF
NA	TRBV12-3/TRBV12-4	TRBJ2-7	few	TGTGCCAGTCGGGTGGACCGACCCCCCTACGAGCAGTACTTC	CASRVDRPPYEQYF
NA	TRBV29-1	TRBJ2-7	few	TGCAGCGTTCACCCGGCGGGTTACGAGCAGTACTTC	CSVHPAGYEQYF
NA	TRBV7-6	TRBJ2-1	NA	TGTGCCAGCAGCTTACTCCCTGGACACAATGAGCAGTTCTTC	CASSLLPGHNEQFF
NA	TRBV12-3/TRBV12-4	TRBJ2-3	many	TGTGCCAGCAGTCGCCGACAGGCCCGCACAGATACGCAGTATTTT	CASSRRQARTDTQYF
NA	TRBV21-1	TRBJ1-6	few	TGTGCCAGCAGCAAAAGGGATTCACCCCTCCACTTT	CASSKRDSPLHF
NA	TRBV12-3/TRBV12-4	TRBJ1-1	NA	TGTGCCAGCAGTCCTATCGTGGGGACTGAAGCTTTCTTT	CASSPIVGTEAFF
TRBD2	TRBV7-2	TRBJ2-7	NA	TGTGCCAGCAGCTTAGACAGCGGGAGGTACTACGAGCAGTACTTC	CASSLDSGRYYEQYF
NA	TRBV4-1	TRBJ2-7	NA	TGCGCCAGCAGCCAACACGGCAGCCCCAACGAGCAGTACTTC	CASSQHGSPNEQYF
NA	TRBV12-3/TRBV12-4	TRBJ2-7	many	TGTGCCAGCAGTTTACGTAGTGGGCTAAGAAACTACGAGCAGTACTTC	CASSLRSGLRNYEQYF
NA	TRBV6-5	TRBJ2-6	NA	TGTGCCAGCAGGTACAGGGAGAGCTCTGGGGCCAACGTCCTGACTTTC	CASRYRESSGANVLTF
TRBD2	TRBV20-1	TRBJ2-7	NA	TGCAGTGCTACCGGGACTAGTGTACTGTGGGAGCAGTACTTC	CSATGTSVLWEQYF
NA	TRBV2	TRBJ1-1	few	TGTGCCAGCGGAATCTTGGACCGAAGCGTGCGCACTGAAGCTTTCTTT	CASGILDRSVRTEAFF
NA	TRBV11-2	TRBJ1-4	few	TGTGCCAGCAGCCTTAGGTGGGGGAGGAATGAAAAACTGTTTTTT	CASSLRWGRNEKLFF
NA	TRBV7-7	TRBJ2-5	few	TGTGCCAGCAGCCCTGTCCCCGGGGCCCAAGAGACCCAGTACTTC	CASSPVPGAQETQYF
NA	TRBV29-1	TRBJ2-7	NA	TGCAGCGTTCGGGGCATCGGGCTAGGCGAGCAGTACTTC	CSVRGIGLGEQYF
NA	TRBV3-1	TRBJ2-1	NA	TGTGCCAGCAGCCAAGCTTCCGGTGAGCAGTTCTTC	CASSQASGEQFF
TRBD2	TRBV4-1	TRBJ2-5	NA	TGCGCCAGCAGCCCCCCCGGCGGGGGGGTTGCAGAGACCCAGTACTTC	CASSPPGGGVAETQYF
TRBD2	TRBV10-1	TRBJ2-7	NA	TGCGCCAGCAGTGAGTCGTCCGGCGGGAGGTTCTACGAGCAGTACTTC	CASSESSGGRFYEQYF
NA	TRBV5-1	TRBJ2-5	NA	TGCGCCAGCAGTCCGCCGGGACACGGGAGCCAAGAGACCCAGTACTTC	CASSPPGHGSQETQYF
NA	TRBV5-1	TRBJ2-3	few	TGCGCCAGCACTGGATCAGATACGCAGTATTTT	CASTGSDTQYF
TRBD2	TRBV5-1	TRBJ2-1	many	TGCGCCAGCAGCTTGGCCCTAGCGGATGAGCAGTTCTTC	CASSLALADEQFF
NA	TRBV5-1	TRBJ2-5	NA	TGCGCCAGCAGCCTAAGGACGACCGAAGAGACCCAGTACTTC	CASSLRTTEETQYF
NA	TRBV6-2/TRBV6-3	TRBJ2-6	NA	TGTGCCAGCAGCTACGACAGGGAGGTGATGGGGGCCAACGTCCTGACTTTC	CASSYDREVMGANVLTF
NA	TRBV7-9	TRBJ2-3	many	TGTGCCAGCAGCTTAGACAGCGCCGGGGATACGCAGTATTTT	CASSLDSAGDTQYF
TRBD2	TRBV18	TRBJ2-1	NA	TGTGCCAGCTCACCGAAGGCGGGAGGGTCCTACAATGAGCAGTTCTTC	CASSPKAGGSYNEQFF